This T cell receptor beta chain was observed in a study of T cells in women clearing cervical HPV infection. Background on the study: HLA type stays a possible confounder, typing being limited.

Per the germline V gene, CDR1 is SGHVS and CDR2 is FNYEAQ. CDR3 size: 16 residues. Germline trimming cut 1 base from V and 1 base from J; bases unmatched to any gene: 3. Concerning this clone: With the read ending 3 residues before the CDR3 end, the germline J gene is used to fill in that end.

TCRdb's table, derived via immunoSEQ multiplex PCR, lists solely in-frame clones and lacks some. Its clone listing holds tens of thousands of clones. Sequencing was carried out using blood buffy coat. This chain links TRBV7-6 with TRBJ1-1; 10 positions agree with TRBD1. The TCR comes from a woman between 18 and 70 years old with a cervical HPV16 infection that either progressed to CIN3+ or cleared (not recorded which). The chain's CDR3 is CASSLEGTGENTEAFF. The part of the CDR3 DNA that was read is TGTGCCAGCAGCTTAGAGGGGACAGGGGAGAACACTGAA.